This is a list of T cell receptor beta chains from one sample in a study of cytotoxic CD8 clonotypes in ibrutinib-treated CLL. Profiling relied on immunoSEQ multiplex PCR, and the TCRdb table lists in-frame clones only, not all of them. This table holds some 300,000 clones, 80% found once. Sample: PBMCs, taken before ibrutinib treatment. The receptors derive from a human donor with chronic lymphocytic leukemia. CDR3s include the opening cysteine and the closing phenylalanine or tryptophan. Each record gives: CDR3 protein, CDR3 DNA, clone size, D gene, V gene, J gene. A D gene is named only where the DNA matches it firmly. Rows give clone size only sometimes, using once, few, many, or a class for an expanded clone.

CASSLVSTGASYNEQFF	TGTGCCAGCAGCTTAGTCTCGACCGGAGCATCCTACAATGAGCAGTTCTTC	-	-	TRBV7-2	TRBJ2-1
CASSSSGTNYEQYF	TGTGCCAGCAGTTCGTCCGGGACAAACTACGAGCAGTACTTC	-	-	TRBV11-2	TRBJ2-7
CATSRALASLGEQYF	TGTGCCACCAGCAGAGCTCTTGCTAGCTTGGGCGAGCAGTACTTC	-	-	TRBV15	TRBJ2-7
CASSFPPSRGAPSTEAFF	TGTGCCAGCAGCTTTCCTCCCTCGAGGGGGGCCCCAAGCACTGAAGCTTTCTTT	-	-	TRBV7-9	TRBJ1-1
CASSLLTGSDPDTQYF	TGCGCCAGCAGCTTACTTACAGGGAGCGATCCAGATACGCAGTATTTT	-	-	TRBV5-1	TRBJ2-3
CASSLGNREQYF	TGTGCCAGCAGTTTGGGTAACCGCGAGCAGTACTTC	-	-	TRBV27	TRBJ2-7
CASSQDRASGTYNEQFF	TGCGCCAGCAGCCAAGATCGAGCTAGCGGGACATACAATGAGCAGTTCTTC	-	TRBD2	TRBV4-3	TRBJ2-1
CASSVHRSQLNTIYF	TGTGCCAGCAGCGTTCACAGGTCCCAATTAAACACCATATATTTT	-	-	TRBV7-8	TRBJ1-3
CATSRDPVYSNQPQHF	TGTGCCACCAGCAGAGATCCGGTTTATAGCAATCAGCCCCAGCATTTT	-	-	TRBV15	TRBJ1-5
CASSERTGGNQPQHF	TGTGCCAGCAGCGAACGGACAGGGGGCAATCAGCCCCAGCATTTT	once	TRBD1	TRBV11-2	TRBJ1-5
CASSSLRYEQYF	TGTGCCAGCAGCTCCCTGAGGTACGAGCAGTACTTC	once	-	TRBV7-2	TRBJ2-7
CASSPSAARDNEQFF	TGTGCCAGCAGTCCCTCTGCGGCACGGGACAATGAGCAGTTCTTC	-	-	TRBV6-5	TRBJ2-1
CASSSGGYNEQFF	TGTGCCAGCAGTTCGGGGGGCTACAATGAGCAGTTCTTC	-	TRBD2	TRBV5-6	TRBJ2-1
CASSLIVLTGGLNTGELFF	TGTGCCAGCAGCTTGATTGTGCTGACAGGGGGCCTTAACACCGGGGAGCTGTTTTTT	-	TRBD1	TRBV5-8	TRBJ2-2
CASSLSHRGGPDTQYF	TGTGCCAGCAGCTTGTCGCACAGGGGGGGGCCAGATACGCAGTATTTT	-	-	TRBV7-2	TRBJ2-3
CASSQDLGNQPQHF	TGCGCCAGCAGCCAAGATCTCGGCAATCAGCCCCAGCATTTT	-	-	TRBV4-3	TRBJ1-5
CSVEAGTNYGYTF	TGCAGCGTTGAAGCAGGAACTAACTATGGCTACACCTTC	-	-	TRBV29-1	TRBJ1-2
CASSKQVRGPDTQYF	TGTGCCAGCAGCAAACAGGTTAGGGGACCAGATACGCAGTATTTT	-	-	TRBV7-2	TRBJ2-3
CASSLGRDRVRDEQYF	TGTGCCAGCAGCTTAGGTCGGGACAGGGTTAGGGACGAGCAGTACTTC	-	TRBD1	TRBV7-2	TRBJ2-7
CASSLEGLGDEQYF	TGCGCCAGCAGCTTGGAGGGACTCGGGGACGAGCAGTACTTC	-	-	TRBV5-1	TRBJ2-7
CASSEVADTQYF	TGTGCCAGCAGTGAAGTAGCAGATACGCAGTATTTT	few	-	TRBV6-1	TRBJ2-3
CSATEREGQFF	TGCAGTGCTACTGAGCGGGAGGGCCAGTTCTTC	-	TRBD2	TRBV20-1	TRBJ2-1
CATSRDRGQGGEQYF	TGTGCCACCAGCAGAGATAGGGGACAGGGCGGCGAGCAGTACTTC	-	TRBD1	TRBV15	TRBJ2-7
CASRFTGPLGNTIYF	TGTGCCAGCAGGTTCACAGGGCCCCTCGGAAACACCATATATTTT	-	-	TRBV28	TRBJ1-3
CASSQRGGTSSYEQYF	TGCGCCAGCAGTCAAAGGGGAGGGACCTCTTCCTACGAGCAGTACTTC	-	TRBD2	TRBV23-1	TRBJ2-7
CASKTSGVGELFF	TGTGCCAGCAAGACTAGCGGAGTGGGGGAGCTGTTTTTT	-	TRBD2	TRBV6-1	TRBJ2-2